Presented here are 29 T cell receptor beta chains from one specimen sequenced in a study of regulatory T cells in long-lasting Graves disease. Time point reported: persistent/refractory GD, antithyroid drugs over 5 years with positive TRAb. The TCR library was prepared using RNA isolated from PBMCs. Combining iRepertoire HTBI primers with Arm-PCR of CDR3 regions, the authors built TCR beta libraries. Each CDR3 protein is one row after TCRdb ran MiXCR on the multiplex PCR reads. The profile shows a few hundred thousand distinct CDR3 sequences, around 24% of them singletons. Sequenced here: peripheral blood mononuclear cells (PBMCs), sampled when the disease was refractory, from a patient treated with antithyroid drugs. The receptors come from a female donor with Graves disease.

The rearrangement joins TRBV6-2 or TRBV6-3 to TRBJ1-5; D is undetermined. Trimming cost V 5 bases and J 6 bases, with 17 bases left between them. This CDR3 is 15 amino acids long. Germline CDR1 reads MNHEY; CDR2 reads SVGEGT. CDR3 DNA sequence: TGTGCCAGCAGTGAAACCTGGGGTCTAGCTCAGCCCCAGCATTTT. Protein product: CASSETWGLAQPQHF.

The count of this clonotype is one. As the CDR3 is not closed by the conserved phenylalanine or tryptophan, this likely results from a read error. The V call is TRBV7-9, the J call TRBJ1-5; 8 bases are shared with TRBD1. This CDR3 is 13 amino acids long. J lost 7 bases, V lost 4 bases, and 3 bases had no gene match. Germline-derived CDR1 and CDR2 are SEHNR and FQNEAQ (reference sequence). The CDR3 DNA reads as TGTGCCAGCAGCTACAGGGGGGGCCAGCCCCAGCATTCT. It specifies CASSYRGGQPQHS.

This clonotype was seen many times. The rearrangement uses TRBV7-2 and TRBJ2-5; 7 nucleotides match TRBD2. After removal of 7 bases from V and 2 bases from J, the junction contained 10 bases not matched to a gene. CDR1 and CDR2 from the germline V gene are SGHTA and FQGNSA. This CDR3 contains 15 residues. The CDR3 coding sequence is TGTGCCAGCACCATCTCTGGGGGAGGGCAAGAGACCCAGTACTTC. Translating gives CASTISGGGQETQYF.

This clonotype was seen only a few times. The chain employs TRBV11-2 and TRBJ1-2; perhaps TRBD1 as D (5 bases). V was shortened by 2 bases and J by 6 bases, with 16 bases between the two germline ends. The CDR3 is 15 residues long. Germline CDR1 is SGHAT and CDR2 is FQNNGV. This chain's CDR3 is CASSLTSGAGNGYTF. In DNA, the CDR3 is TGTGCCAGCAGCTTAACTAGCGGGGCCGGGAATGGCTACACCTTC.

About this clonotype: Mismatch with germline at one junction end may stem from a read error. For the CDR3, the DNA is TGTGCCAGCAGCCCTCTGGCAGGTCGGCCCTACGGGCAGTACTTC. Translated, it gives CASSPLAGRPYGQYF. V gene TRBV28 combines with J gene TRBJ2-7, with D uncertain. CDR3 length: 15 residues. Per the germline V gene, CDR1 is MDHEN and CDR2 is SYDVKM.

This clonotype occurred many times. This chain uses TRBV2 with TRBJ2-7, with 7 bases lining up with TRBD2. V lost 5 bases to trimming and J lost 6 bases; unmatched junction nucleotides: 13. Germline V lookup: CDR1 SNHLY, CDR2 FYNNEI. The CDR3 spans 15 residues. CDR3 sequence: CASSQDDAGRGEQYF. For the CDR3, the DNA is TGTGCCAGCAGTCAGGACGACGCGGGGAGGGGCGAGCAGTACTTC.

This clonotype was detected only a few times. The gene calls are TRBV30 and TRBJ1-1; TRBD1 is a possible D gene (5 bases). The germline V gene has CDR1 GTSNPN and CDR2 SVGIG (reference sequence). The germline V and J ends were trimmed by 5 bases and 8 bases, with 15 bases remaining between them. The CDR3 is 12 residues long. Here the CDR3 reads CAWSGGALEAFF. For the CDR3, the DNA is TGTGCCTGGTCGGGAGGGGCCCTCGAAGCTTTCTTT.

This clonotype was seen just once. This may arise from a read error, as a much more abundant clone is one base away. The CDR3 end shows no conserved phenylalanine or tryptophan, and so a read error is likely. The chain employs TRBV6-1 and TRBJ2-5; unclear D gene. Trimming pared 6 bases from V and 2 bases from J, leaving 13 bases between. The germline gives CDR1 MNHNS, CDR2 SASEGT. The CDR3 extends over 14 amino acids. This CDR3 is CASRLDQVQETQYS. The CDR3 DNA reads as TGTGCCAGCAGGCTGGACCAAGTTCAAGAGACCCAGTACTCC.

The V call is TRBV19, the J call TRBJ2-2; D call uncertain. Germline assignment: CDR1 LNHDA and CDR2 SQIVND (reference sequence). The V end lost 3 bases, the J end lost 6 bases, and 8 bases lay between the germline ends. CDR3 length equals 13 residues. For the CDR3, the DNA is TGTGCCAGTAGTATCACCGCCCCCGGGGAGCTGTTTTTT. Its protein product is CASSITAPGELFF. The whole variable domain, filled in from reference TRBV19 and TRBJ2-2, reads DGGITQSPKYLFRKEGQNVTLSCEQNLNHDAMYWYRQDPGQGLRLIYYSQIVNDFQKGDIAEGYSVSREKKESFPLTVTSAQKNPTAFYLCASSITAPGELFFGEGSRLTVL.

This clonotype was seen at least ten times. V gene TRBV6-1 combines with J gene TRBJ2-7, with D tentatively TRBD1 (5 bases). CDR1 is MNHNS, CDR2 SASEGT, per germline. V gave up 1 base and J gave up 2 bases, with 12 bases separating them. This CDR3 contains 15 residues. CDR3 nucleotide sequence: TGTGCCAGCAGTGAAGGTTTAGGGGTTCCCTACGAGCAGTACTTC. Its translation: CASSEGLGVPYEQYF.

The CDR3 sequence: CASSLGGKGYEQYF. The CDR3 region has the DNA TGTGCCAGCAGTTTGGGTGGGAAGGGCTACGAGCAGTACTTC. The chain combines TRBV12-3 or TRBV12-4 with TRBJ2-7; D not certain. The CDR3 length is 14 residues. V shed 3 bases and J shed 3 bases, with 12 bases lying between them.

This clonotype was observed many times. The chain has TRBV7-2 and TRBJ1-6; 8 bases are shared with TRBD1. This CDR3 has 14 amino acids. The junction had 3 bases not matched to a gene; V was cut back by 4 bases and J by 7 bases. Germline V gives CDR1 SGHTA, CDR2 FQGNSA. CDR3: CASSSRQGNSPLHF. CDR3 DNA sequence: TGTGCCAGCAGCTCGAGACAGGGGAATTCACCCCTCCACTTT.

This clonotype has a count of ten or more. The J gene is TRBJ2-7, the V gene TRBV15; D assignment may be TRBD1 or TRBD2 (5 bases each). With 3 bases removed from V and 1 base from J, the gap between germline ends came to 13 bases. The CDR3 consists of 15 residues. Germline-derived CDR1 and CDR2 are LNHNV and YYDKDF (reference sequence). This chain's CDR3 is CATSRGPDRSYEQYF. The CDR3 region has the DNA TGTGCCACCAGCAGGGGACCAGACAGATCCTACGAGCAGTACTTC.

This clonotype was observed a few times. V gene TRBV7-2 combines with J gene TRBJ1-5; the D gene is possibly TRBD1 (6 bases). Per germline, CDR1 SGHTA and CDR2 FQGNSA. This CDR3 is 18 amino acids long. Trimming removed 1 base from V and 3 bases from J, with 19 bases in between. CDR3 amino acids: CASSLVGGGQGTNQPQHF. For the CDR3, the DNA is TGTGCCAGCAGCTTAGTCGGGGGGGGGCAAGGTACCAATCAGCCCCAGCATTTT.

The genes are TRBV5-1 and TRBJ2-1; 10 nucleotides agree with TRBD2. Germline V gene data show CDR1 as SGHRS and CDR2 as YFSETQ. The CDR3 totals 16 residues. With 3 bases clipped from V and 4 bases from J, the junction kept 7 bases outside the gene matches. CDR3 bases: TGCGCCAGCAGCTCGGGAGATAGCGGGAGGTACAATGAGCAGTTCTTC. Translating gives CASSSGDSGRYNEQFF.

In its sample, this clonotype was seen many times. This chain uses TRBV20-1 with TRBJ2-7, with 9 nucleotides matching TRBD1. The V gene end was trimmed by 3 bases and the J gene end by 2 bases; junction bases not matched to a gene: 5. The CDR3 length is 14 residues. CDR1 and CDR2 from the germline V gene are DFQATT and SNEGSKA (reference sequence). The CDR3 DNA reads as TGCAGTGCTAGTGACCGGGACAGGGCCTACGAGCAGTACTTC. It specifies CSASDRDRAYEQYF.

The table lists this clonotype with many counts. The V gene is TRBV2, the J gene TRBJ2-5, with 9 bases identical to TRBD2. Trimming cost V 6 bases and J 6 bases; bases outside gene matches: 8. The CDR3 is 14 amino acids. CDR1 is SNHLY, CDR2 FYNNEI, per germline. CDR3 in DNA: TGTGCCAGCAGGCCTGGACTAGCGATGAAGACCCAGTACTTC. This gives the protein CASRPGLAMKTQYF. Looking up the rest from reference TRBV2 and TRBJ2-5 gives the full variable domain: EPEVTQTPSHQVTQMGQEVILRCVPISNHLYFYWYRQILGQKVEFLVSFYNNEISEKSEIFDDQFSVERPDGSNFTLKIRSTKLEDSAMYFCASRPGLAMKTQYFGPGTRLLVL.

This clonotype appeared a few times. This rearrangement joins TRBV30 to TRBJ1-2; possible D gene TRBD1, 5 bases. The CDR3 runs to 13 residues. CDR1 GTSNPN and CDR2 SVGIG come from the germline V gene (reference sequence). Trimming removed 1 base at V and 3 bases at J, with 9 bases between. The DNA of the CDR3 is TGTGCCTGGAGTGGGGACGGAGACTATGGCTACACCTTC. Its translation: CAWSGDGDYGYTF.

This clonotype was observed a handful of times. This chain's CDR3 is CSVVGQGRNYGYTF. The CDR3 coding sequence is TGCAGCGTTGTGGGACAGGGTCGAAACTATGGCTACACCTTC. This chain uses TRBV29-1 with TRBJ1-2; 9 bases match TRBD1. V shed 4 bases and J 2 bases; nucleotides not matched to a gene: 5. The CDR3 is 14 residues long. CDR1 and CDR2 from the germline V gene are SQVTM and ANQGSEA.

The V and J genes are TRBV18 and TRBJ1-5; maybe TRBD1 (5 bases). V lost 8 bases to trimming and J lost 0 bases, with 11 bases between them. Germline values: CDR1 KGHSH, CDR2 LQKENI. The CDR3 runs 14 residues. CDR3 nucleotide sequence: TGTGCCAGCAGCGACAGCAATAGCAATCAGCCCCAGCATTTT. Residues: CASSDSNSNQPQHF.

The rearrangement joins TRBV20-1 to TRBJ2-1; D call uncertain. Germline CDR1 reads DFQATT; CDR2 reads SNEGSKA (reference sequence). There are 11 residues in the CDR3. Trimming took off 1 base at V and 7 bases at J, with 5 bases between the two ends. CDR3 in amino acids: CSARVWNEQFF. In DNA, the CDR3 is TGCAGTGCTAGAGTTTGGAATGAGCAGTTCTTC.

This clonotype was observed a handful of times. This sequence joins TRBV12-3 or TRBV12-4 and TRBJ2-7, with D maybe TRBD2 (6 bases). V lost 6 bases, J lost 4 bases, and 13 bases lay in between. This CDR3 region has 13 residues. The CDR3 is CASSPTGRYEQYF. CDR3 nucleotides: TGTGCCAGCAGCCCGACTGGGAGGTACGAGCAGTACTTC.

The rearrangement uses TRBV14 and TRBJ2-5, with 11 nucleotides matching TRBD2. CDR1 and CDR2 from the germline V gene are SGHDN and FVKESK. The CDR3 has 16 residues. V shed 3 bases, J shed 2 bases, and the junction held 5 bases outside the gene matches. As DNA, the CDR3 is TGTGCCAGCAGCCATTTTAGCGGGAGGGAACAAGAGACCCAGTACTTC. It yields the protein CASSHFSGREQETQYF.

This clonotype has only a few counts. An end of the junction does not agree with germline; a read error may underlie this. This chain uses TRBV20-1 with TRBJ2-5; D is possibly TRBD1 or TRBD2 (6 bases each). Germline assignment: CDR1 DFQATT and CDR2 SNEGSKA (reference sequence). The CDR3 totals 15 residues. DNA for the CDR3: TGCGGTGCTAGAATTACAGGGAGGTCAGAAGAGACCCAGTACTTC. It yields the protein CGARITGRSEETQYF.

V gene TRBV10-3 combines with J gene TRBJ1-2; possible D gene TRBD1, 6 bases. The CDR3 sequence is 15 residues long. Germline V lookup: CDR1 ENHRY, CDR2 SYGVKD. Trimming removed 5 bases from V and 4 bases from J, with 17 bases in between. The CDR3 nucleotides are TGTGCCATCAGTCAGGGGCAGGGCAGGGGCTATGGCTACACCTTC. Its translation: CAISQGQGRGYGYTF.

This clonotype was recorded a few times. The DNA for the CDR3 is TGTGCCAGCAGTCGCGGTATCCAGGGAGGCAATTCACCCCTCCACTTT. Translation gives CASSRGIQGGNSPLHF. This sequence joins TRBV6-1 and TRBJ1-6, with a weak D call TRBD1 (5 bases). V was pared by 5 bases and J by 7 bases, with 18 bases between. CDR1 is MNHNS, CDR2 SASEGT, per germline. This CDR3 has 16 amino acids.

The J gene is TRBJ1-1, the V gene TRBV7-9; TRBD1 agrees at 10 bases. Germline trimming cut 5 bases from V and 5 bases from J; bases unmatched to any gene: 8. Germline assignment: CDR1 SEHNR and CDR2 FQNEAQ (reference sequence). The CDR3 has 15 residues. The CDR3 sequence is CASSVRQGANTEAFF. The CDR3 DNA follows: TGTGCCAGCAGCGTCAGACAGGGGGCGAATACTGAAGCTTTCTTT.

This clonotype was counted ten times or more. The V call is TRBV11-2, the J call TRBJ2-5, with a tentative D call TRBD2 (6 bases). Per the germline V gene, CDR1 is SGHAT and CDR2 is FQNNGV. V was trimmed by 0 bases and J by 7 bases, leaving 18 bases between them. The CDR3 totals 16 residues. CDR3 residues: CASSLDLRTLGGTQYF. As DNA, the CDR3 is TGTGCCAGCAGCTTAGATCTGAGGACGCTGGGGGGGACCCAGTACTTC.

The chain joins TRBV13 to TRBJ2-2, with 10 bases fitting TRBD2. Per germline, CDR1 PRHDT and CDR2 FYEKMQ (reference sequence). The CDR3 spans 17 residues. J gave up 7 bases and V 0 bases, and 8 bases lay outside the gene matches. For the CDR3, the DNA is TGTGCCAGCAGCTTAGGACCTAGCGGGAGCTATGTCGGGGAGCTGTTTTTT. Translation: CASSLGPSGSYVGELFF.